A single sample gave rise to the 29 T cell receptor beta chains below, sequenced in a study of shared clonotypes between healthy human individuals. The assay was immunoSEQ multiplex PCR, and TCRdb's table has in-frame clones only and misses some. The sample has approximately 400,000 clones, 96% seen once. The sequenced sample consisted of memory CD8+ T cells sorted from blood. Subset meaning: CD45RO+ cells pooled with CCR7-negative TemRA cells. The receptor set was obtained from a man aged 25-45 years in good health.

Only one count was recorded for this clone. The chain joins TRBV6-6 to TRBJ1-1, with 7 bases aligning to TRBD1. CDR3 length: 14 amino acids. Unmatched junction bases numbered 4, after V lost 0 bases and J lost 6 bases. CDR1 MNHNY and CDR2 SVGAGI come from the germline V gene (reference sequence). The CDR3 reads CASSYSDQGAEAFF. The CDR3 DNA reads as TGTGCCAGCAGTTACTCCGATCAGGGGGCTGAAGCTTTCTTT.

The rearrangement links TRBV4-3 to TRBJ2-1, with 8 bases aligning to TRBD2. The J segment lost 0 bases and the V segment lost 0 bases, leaving 10 bases of the junction unmatched. CDR3 length: 19 residues. Germline V gene sequence: CDR1 LGHNA, CDR2 YSLEER. This chain's CDR3 is CASSQDRGDSGSSYNEQFF. The DNA of the CDR3 is TGCGCCAGCAGCCAAGATCGAGGAGACAGCGGGAGCTCCTACAATGAGCAGTTCTTC.

This clone was seen a single time. This chain uses TRBV7-8 with TRBJ2-7; the match to TRBD2 covers 9 bases. The germline CDR1 and CDR2 sequences are SGHVS and FQNEAQ. CDR3 size: 15 residues. The trim removed 5 bases at V and 3 bases at J, leaving 8 bases unmatched. The CDR3 is CASSPRRTSVYEQYF. The CDR3 region has the DNA TGTGCCAGCAGCCCGCGGAGGACTAGCGTCTACGAGCAGTACTTC.

V usage is TRBV28 and J usage is TRBJ2-2; TRBD1 might be the D (5 bases). CDR3 length: 15 amino acids. Trimming removed 1 base at V and 3 bases at J, with 9 bases between. The germline CDR1 and CDR2 sequences are MDHEN and SYDVKM. Here the CDR3 reads CASSLLSRDTGELFF. CDR3 DNA sequence: TGTGCCAGCAGTTTATTAAGCAGGGACACCGGGGAGCTGTTTTTT. Together with reference TRBV28 and TRBJ2-2, the CDR3 gives the full variable domain: DVKVTQSSRYLVKRTGEKVFLECVQDMDHENMFWYRQDPGLGLRLIYFSYDVKMKEKGDIPEGYSVSREKKERFSLILESASTNQTSMYLCASSLLSRDTGELFFGEGSRLTVL.

This clone was detected only once. Other nucleotide sequences from this sample produce the same CDR3. The chain joins TRBV5-1 to TRBJ2-5, with D unresolved. The CDR3 covers 11 residues. Trimming took 2 bases from V and 4 from J, leaving 3 bases between them. Germline V CDR1 and CDR2: SGHRS, YFSETQ. This chain's CDR3 is CASSFGETQYF. The CDR3 DNA sequence: TGCGCCAGCAGCTTTGGAGAGACCCAGTACTTC. Together with reference TRBV5-1 and TRBJ2-5, the CDR3 gives the full variable domain: KAGVTQTPRYLIKTRGQQVTLSCSPISGHRSVSWYQQTPGQGLQFLFEYFSETQRNKGNFPGRFSGRQFSNSRSEMNVSTLELGDSALYLCASSFGETQYFGPGTRLLVL.

The table lists this clone with a count of one. Other DNA sequences from this sample encode an identical CDR3 as well. CDR3 region: CASSLTSKNIQYF. As DNA, the CDR3 is TGTGCCAGCAGCTTAACTAGCAAAAACATTCAGTACTTC. The chain has TRBV7-3 and TRBJ2-4, with D unclear. Germline CDR1 reads SGHTA; CDR2 reads FQGTGA. V was clipped by 0 bases and J by 3 bases, with 3 bases between them. This CDR3 is 13 amino acids long. The full variable domain, with the rest looked up from reference TRBV7-3 and TRBJ2-4, is GAGVSQTPSNKVTEKGKYVELRCDPISGHTALYWYRQSLGQGPEFLIYFQGTGAADDSGLPNDRFFAVRPEGSVSTLKIQRTERGDSAVYLCASSLTSKNIQYFGAGTRLSVL.

The genes are TRBV27 and TRBJ2-1; no reliable D call. Per the germline V gene, CDR1 is MNHEY and CDR2 is SMNVEV (reference sequence). V lost 0 bases and J 3 bases, leaving 12 bases between the germline ends. CDR3 size: 16 residues. The CDR3 sequence is CASSLSRAPNYNEQFF. The CDR3 nucleotides are TGTGCCAGCAGTTTATCCAGAGCCCCAAACTACAATGAGCAGTTCTTC.

Remarks on this clone: The same CDR3 is also encoded by other DNA sequences in this sample. The CDR3 sequence is CASSTGLAGPDTQYF. Here the CDR3 DNA reads TGTGCCAGCAGTACCGGACTAGCGGGACCAGATACGCAGTATTTT. The gene calls are TRBV28 and TRBJ2-3; 12 bases align to TRBD2. From germline, CDR1 is MDHEN and CDR2 SYDVKM. Trimming cost V 5 bases and J 4 bases; bases outside gene matches: 4. The CDR3 contains 15 residues.

Concerning this clone itself: Distinct nucleotide sequences in the sample also encode this CDR3. The DNA for the CDR3 is TGTGCCAGCAGTTACAGGCCTACTAACTATGGCTACACCTTC. It is translated as CASSYRPTNYGYTF. This chain joins TRBV6-5 and TRBJ1-2; D uncertain. Trimming took off 2 bases at V and 0 bases at J, with 7 bases between the two ends. The CDR3 extends over 14 amino acids. Germline V lookup: CDR1 MNHEY, CDR2 SVGAGI.

CDR3 amino acids: CAIKTWGHEQFF. CDR3 DNA: TGTGCCATCAAAACCTGGGGACATGAGCAGTTCTTC. The chain is built from TRBV10-3 and TRBJ2-1; D could derive from TRBD1 or TRBD2 (5 bases each). V lost 7 bases, J lost 8 bases, and 12 bases lay in between. The CDR3 is 12 amino acids. CDR1 is ENHRY, CDR2 SYGVKD, per germline.

V usage is TRBV10-3 and J usage is TRBJ2-7; the match to TRBD1 covers 7 bases. The germline V gene has CDR1 ENHRY and CDR2 SYGVKD. The CDR3 loop spans 16 amino acids. V was clipped by 5 bases and J by 5 bases; unmatched bases: 15. CDR3 protein: CAISKDRRFTTDEQYF. The CDR3 coding sequence is TGTGCCATCAGTAAGGACAGGAGGTTTACTACGGACGAGCAGTACTTC.

The V and J genes are TRBV11-2 and TRBJ2-1; D is unclear. Per the germline V gene, CDR1 is SGHAT and CDR2 is FQNNGV. The CDR3 runs to 17 residues. The V end lost 1 base, the J end lost 5 bases, and 18 bases lay between the germline ends. The CDR3 DNA reads TGTGCCAGCAGCTTAGGACCCCGTATGGGATTCAACAATGAGCAGTTCTTC. Residues: CASSLGPRMGFNNEQFF.

The V gene is TRBV10-2, the J gene TRBJ2-1, with a possible D match to TRBD2 (6 bases). CDR3 size: 15 residues. The V end was cut by 0 bases, the J end by 10 bases, with 16 bases between. Germline CDR1 is WSHSY and CDR2 is SAAADI. For the CDR3, the DNA is TGCGCCAGCAGTGAGTCCGCCTACGGGGGAAAGGAGCAGTTCTTC. Its protein is CASSESAYGGKEQFF.

CDR3 nucleotide sequence: TGCGCCAGCAGCCCTTCTTGGACGGCCTTAGGCACCATATATTTT. This translates into CASSPSWTALGTIYF. The chain employs TRBV5-1 and TRBJ1-3; D remains ambiguous. V dropped 4 bases and J dropped 9 bases, with 20 bases sitting between them. This CDR3 is built from 15 residues. Per the germline V gene, CDR1 is SGHRS and CDR2 is YFSETQ.

This chain links TRBV25-1 with TRBJ2-1; D tentatively fits TRBD1 or TRBD2 (6 bases each). Trimming cost V 7 bases and J 0 bases, with 16 bases left between them. CDR1 and CDR2 from the germline V gene are MGHDK and SYGVNS. The CDR3 runs 16 residues. The DNA of the CDR3 is TGTGCCAGCAAAGGGGGGTCGCCTCTCTCCTACAATGAGCAGTTCTTC. The encoded protein is CASKGGSPLSYNEQFF.

The V gene is TRBV19, the J gene TRBJ1-1; D is unclear. The CDR3 runs 12 residues. Germline V gene sequence: CDR1 LNHDA, CDR2 SQIVND (reference sequence). The V and J ends lost 5 bases and 1 base respectively, with 5 bases between them. The chain's CDR3 is CASSLTNTEAFF. CDR3 nucleotides: TGTGCCAGTAGTCTAACGAACACTGAAGCTTTCTTT.

The chain has TRBV6-5 and TRBJ1-3; D is ambiguous. The CDR3 has 15 residues. Germline CDR1 is MNHEY and CDR2 is SVGAGI. The V end lost 4 bases, the J end lost 0 bases, and 10 bases lay between the germline ends. The CDR3 DNA sequence: TGTGCCAGCAGTTTCACCGGGAGCTCTGGAAACACCATATATTTT. As protein: CASSFTGSSGNTIYF.

This chain uses TRBV5-1 with TRBJ1-4; 8 nucleotides agree with TRBD1. Losses at the gene ends were 0 bases for V and 8 bases for J; bases not matched to a gene: 3. Germline-derived CDR1 and CDR2 are SGHRS and YFSETQ. CDR3 length equals 14 residues. CDR3 sequence (DNA): TGCGCCAGCAGCTTGGGGGACAGGTCAGAAAAACTGTTTTTT. This sequence encodes CASSLGDRSEKLFF.

The chain employs TRBV7-6 and TRBJ2-2; 10 bases match TRBD1. The V gene's germline CDR1 is SGHVS and CDR2 FNYEAQ. Losses at the gene ends were 6 bases for V and 6 bases for J; bases not matched to a gene: 10. The CDR3 is 16 amino acids. The CDR3 DNA follows: TGTGCCAGCAGGCACTACCGGACAGGGGGTGCCGGGGAGCTGTTTTTT. It yields the protein CASRHYRTGGAGELFF.

The gene calls are TRBV6-1 and TRBJ1-2; D remains ambiguous. There are 15 residues in the CDR3. Trimming removed 6 bases at V and 0 bases at J, with 14 bases between. The V gene's germline CDR1 is MNHNS and CDR2 SASEGT. The CDR3: CASRSISRTNYGYTF. CDR3 DNA sequence: TGTGCCAGCAGATCTATAAGTAGGACTAACTATGGCTACACCTTC.

V is TRBV14 and J is TRBJ1-1, with no clear D. Trimming took off 1 base at V and 4 bases at J, with 7 bases between the two ends. The CDR3 has 13 amino acids. Germline CDR1 and CDR2: SGHDN and FVKESK. The CDR3 DNA follows: TGTGCCAGCAGCCAAGTATCAGGCACTGAAGCTTTCTTT. Translated: CASSQVSGTEAFF. Full variable domain (outside the CDR3, taken from reference TRBV14 and TRBJ1-1): EAGVTQFPSHSVIEKGQTVTLRCDPISGHDNLYWYRRVMGKEIKFLLHFVKESKQDESGMPNNRFLAERTGGTYSTLKVQPAELEDSGVYFCASSQVSGTEAFFGQGTRLTVV.

This chain connects TRBV21-1 to TRBJ2-5; the DNA was not compared with TRBD2, the D call given in the table. TRBV21-1 constitutes a pseudogene. The CDR3 covers 17 residues. The CDR3 DNA follows: TGTGCCAGCAGCGAAAGGCGGTTGGACGGGAACCAAGAGACCCAGTACTTC. As protein: CASSERRLDGNQETQYF.

The genes are TRBV4-2 and TRBJ1-4; TRBD1 might be the D (6 bases). This CDR3 region has 16 residues. Deletions cut 0 bases from V and 4 bases from J, with 12 bases between. CDR1 and CDR2 from the germline V gene are LGHNA and YNFKEQ. CDR3 sequence: CASSQEGGQFNEKLFF. The DNA for the CDR3 is TGTGCCAGCAGCCAAGAGGGAGGACAGTTTAATGAAAAACTGTTTTTT.

The genes are TRBV7-8 and TRBJ1-1; TRBD1 agrees at 9 bases. V lost 11 bases and J lost 1; bases outside the gene matches: 11. The CDR3 sequence is 15 residues long. The germline V gene has CDR1 SGHVS and CDR2 FQNEAQ. The CDR3 DNA sequence: TGTGCCGTACAGGGGGCCCGGGGAGGGAACACTGAAGCTTTCTTT. Translated: CAVQGARGGNTEAFF.

The chain uses TRBV5-6 and TRBJ1-1, with 8 bases matching TRBD1. V shed 4 bases and J 6 bases; nucleotides not matched to a gene: 11. Germline V gene lookup returns CDR1 SGHDT and CDR2 YYEEEE. The CDR3 consists of 15 residues. The CDR3 region has the DNA TGTGCCAGCAGCGGCTGGACAGGGATTCTCTCTGAAGCTTTCTTT. Translated: CASSGWTGILSEAFF.

Comments on this clone: At one boundary the junction diverges from the germline segment, which might be a read error. V and J are TRBV7-7 and TRBJ2-5; a possible D gene is TRBD1 (6 bases). This CDR3 has 18 amino acids. Germline CDR1 reads SSHAT; CDR2 reads FNYEAQ (reference sequence). The CDR3 reads CASSLDIFRGRNQETQYF. DNA of the CDR3: TGTGCTAGCAGCTTAGATATTTTCAGGGGAAGGAACCAAGAGACCCAGTACTTC.

This clone was counted once. This chain connects TRBV9 to TRBJ2-3; D remains ambiguous. The CDR3 runs to 16 residues. V lost 0 bases, J lost 6 bases, and 17 bases lay in between. Per germline, CDR1 SGDLS and CDR2 YYNGEE. The CDR3 region has the DNA TGTGCCAGCAGCGTAGGGATAGCCACGAGCTTGGATACGCAGTATTTT. Its translation is CASSVGIATSLDTQYF.

V and J are TRBV18 and TRBJ1-2; TRBD1 might be the D (5 bases). V lost 6 bases to trimming and J lost 6 bases, with 14 bases between them. This CDR3 region has 13 residues. CDR1 and CDR2 from the germline V gene are KGHSH and LQKENI. The CDR3 coding sequence is TGTGCCAGCTCCTCCGGGACGGAGAATGGCTACACCTTC. Translating it yields CASSSGTENGYTF.

V and J are TRBV11-2 and TRBJ2-3; TRBD2 agrees at 13 bases. The trim removed 3 bases at V and 4 bases at J, leaving 4 bases unmatched. This CDR3 comprises 16 residues. Germline lookup yields CDR1 SGHAT and CDR2 FQNNGV. The CDR3 region has the DNA TGTGCCAGCAGCTTCCGGACTAGCGGGAGACCAGATACGCAGTATTTT. Translating gives CASSFRTSGRPDTQYF.